Shown below are 17 T cell receptor beta chains from a single sample sequenced in a study of blood T cell repertoires in COVID-19. Sequenced by immunoSEQ multiplex PCR; TCRdb stores in-frame clones only, minus some. This table has roughly 260,000 clones, roughly 87% appearing once. The sample taken for sequencing was PBMCs or T cells enriched from blood (not recorded which). The receptors come from a woman in her thirties with acute COVID-19.

The rearrangement uses TRBV5-1 and TRBJ1-4; D possibly corresponds to TRBD1 (6 bases). Germline lookup yields CDR1 SGHRS and CDR2 YFSETQ. The CDR3 consists of 15 residues. Deletions cut 0 bases from V and 4 bases from J, with 10 bases between. The CDR3 nucleotides read TGCGCCAGCAGCTTGGATCGGACAGTTAATGAAAAACTGTTTTTT. It is translated as CASSLDRTVNEKLFF.

The V gene is TRBV30, the J gene TRBJ2-1, with D perhaps matching TRBD1 (5 bases). Germline CDR1 reads GTSNPN; CDR2 reads SVGIG (reference sequence). This CDR3 has 12 amino acids. V was cut by 3 bases and J by 7 bases, with 10 bases left in between. DNA for the CDR3: TGTGCCTGGAGGAAAGGGGTTAATGAGCAGTTCTTC. Translation: CAWRKGVNEQFF.

V and J are TRBV6-2 or TRBV6-3 and TRBJ2-5; D unclear. V lost 4 bases and J 5 bases, leaving 11 bases between the germline ends. The CDR3 covers 13 residues. CDR1 MNHEY and CDR2 SVGEGT come from the germline V gene. Here the CDR3 DNA reads TGTGCCAGCAGTTTGGCAAGGCGGGAGACCCAGTACTTC. Amino acid sequence: CASSLARRETQYF.

The chain joins TRBV29-1 to TRBJ1-2; a possible D gene is TRBD1 (5 bases). Germline V gives CDR1 SQVTM, CDR2 ANQGSEA. This CDR3 contains 11 residues. Trimming took off 5 bases at V and 8 bases at J, with 12 bases between the two ends. The CDR3 sequence: CSVSGGGGYTF. The DNA for the CDR3 is TGCAGCGTTTCCGGGGGTGGAGGCTACACCTTC.

The gene calls are TRBV11-2 and TRBJ1-3; a weak D match, TRBD1 (5 bases). V dropped 1 base and J dropped 2 bases, with 18 bases sitting between them. This CDR3 comprises 18 residues. The germline gives CDR1 SGHAT, CDR2 FQNNGV. CDR3 in amino acids: CASSLVYLGEMPGNTIYF. In DNA form, the CDR3 reads TGTGCCAGCAGCTTAGTATACTTAGGGGAAATGCCTGGAAACACCATATATTTT.

The gene calls are TRBV5-1 and TRBJ1-4; perhaps TRBD1 as D (6 bases). Germline V gene lookup returns CDR1 SGHRS and CDR2 YFSETQ. There are 14 residues in the CDR3. The V and J ends lost 2 bases and 3 bases respectively, with 8 bases between them. The DNA of the CDR3 is TGCGCCAGCAGCTTCCAGGGGCCTAATGAAAAACTGTTTTTT. Translated, it gives CASSFQGPNEKLFF.

This chain joins TRBV5-1 and TRBJ2-7; possibly TRBD1 for D (5 bases). CDR3 length: 16 amino acids. Trimming removed 3 bases from V and 3 bases from J, with 19 bases in between. Germline lookup yields CDR1 SGHRS and CDR2 YFSETQ. CDR3 protein: CASSSGGAVYVYEQYF. CDR3 DNA sequence: TGCGCCAGCAGCTCGGGTGGGGCAGTCTACGTCTACGAGCAGTACTTC.

The rearrangement joins TRBV5-1 to TRBJ2-1, with D unresolved. V was clipped by 1 base and J by 8 bases, with 7 bases between them. CDR3 length: 12 amino acids. The germline V gene has CDR1 SGHRS and CDR2 YFSETQ. CDR3 DNA: TGCGCCAGCAGCTTGATTATTGATGAGCAGTTCTTC. This translates into CASSLIIDEQFF. The whole variable domain, filled in from reference TRBV5-1 and TRBJ2-1, reads KAGVTQTPRYLIKTRGQQVTLSCSPISGHRSVSWYQQTPGQGLQFLFEYFSETQRNKGNFPGRFSGRQFSNSRSEMNVSTLELGDSALYLCASSLIIDEQFFGPGTRLTVL.

The chain links TRBV5-4 to TRBJ1-6, with 8 bases that match TRBD1. The CDR3 loop spans 16 amino acids. CDR1 SGHNT and CDR2 YYREEE come from the germline V gene (reference sequence). V trimming: 1 base; J trimming: 10 bases; junction bases outside the gene matches: 10. The CDR3 region is CASSLKAAGGGSPLHF. For the CDR3, the DNA is TGTGCCAGCAGCTTGAAAGCCGCAGGGGGCGGATCACCCCTCCACTTT.

This clone was counted only a few times. The chain recombines TRBV6-5 with TRBJ2-7; TRBD2 matches at 12 bases. The CDR3 totals 15 residues. Per the germline V gene, CDR1 is MNHEY and CDR2 is SVGAGI. The ends lost 5 bases at V and 5 bases at J; junction bases unmatched: 7. Here the CDR3 reads CASSLLAGGPHEQYF. The CDR3 DNA is TGTGCCAGCAGTCTTCTAGCGGGGGGGCCCCACGAGCAGTACTTC.

This clone was detected only once. J is TRBJ1-1 and V is TRBV29-1; possible D gene TRBD1, 6 bases. The ends were cut back, 0 bases at V and 11 bases at J, with 13 bases in the middle. The CDR3 is 12 residues long. From germline, CDR1 is SQVTM and CDR2 ANQGSEA. The CDR3 DNA reads TGCAGCGTTGAAGATCTTGGGACACGGGCTTTCTTT. Residues: CSVEDLGTRAFF.

This clone was found a few times. V and J are TRBV6-1 and TRBJ1-2, with a tentative D call TRBD1 (5 bases). CDR1 and CDR2 (germline): MNHNS, SASEGT. The germline V and J ends were trimmed by 3 bases and 4 bases, with 12 bases remaining between them. The CDR3 is 14 amino acids. This CDR3 is CASSDLGTTYGYTF. CDR3 bases: TGTGCCAGCAGTGACCTAGGGACTACCTATGGCTACACCTTC.

The genes are TRBV4-1 and TRBJ1-1, with D unresolved. CDR3 length equals 13 residues. The ends were cut back, 2 bases at V and 0 bases at J, with 4 bases in the middle. Germline CDR1 and CDR2: MGHRA and YSYEKL. This CDR3 is CASSQTMNTEAFF. The DNA of the CDR3 is TGCGCCAGCAGCCAAACTATGAACACTGAAGCTTTCTTT.

This chain links TRBV10-1 with TRBJ2-7; D remains unclear. Germline V CDR1 and CDR2: WNHNN, SYGVQD (reference sequence). The CDR3 covers 14 residues. Trimming cost V 0 bases and J 6 bases, with 12 bases left between them. CDR3 in DNA: TGCGCCAGCAGTGAGTCGACCGACTCCAGCGAGCAGTACTTC. This sequence encodes CASSESTDSSEQYF.

The J gene is TRBJ2-1, the V gene TRBV3-1 (or the pseudogene TRBV3-2), with TRBD2 as a possible D gene (6 bases). Germline V gene data show CDR1 as LGHDT and CDR2 as YNNKEL (reference sequence). CDR3 size: 15 residues. Trimming shortened V by 4 bases and J by 4 bases, and 14 bases separated the two germline ends. The CDR3 sequence: CASSPRLEGYNEQFF. CDR3 coding DNA: TGTGCCAGCAGCCCCCGTTTGGAGGGTTACAATGAGCAGTTCTTC.

This clone was observed a few times. The chain is built from TRBV7-9 and TRBJ1-5, with a tentative D call TRBD1 (5 bases). V lost 1 base and J lost 11, with 9 bases in between. The CDR3 runs to 12 residues. The germline gives CDR1 SEHNR, CDR2 FQNEAQ (reference sequence). The CDR3 DNA reads TGTGCCAGCAGCTTAGACGGAGGGGCCCAGCATTTT. It is translated as CASSLDGGAQHF.

The V and J genes are TRBV10-3 and TRBJ2-1, with 11 bases matching TRBD2. The CDR3 runs 16 residues. V lost 0 bases to trimming and J lost 7 bases; unmatched junction nucleotides: 5. Germline assignment: CDR1 ENHRY and CDR2 SYGVKD. The CDR3 DNA follows: TGTGCCATCAGTGAGTCTAGCGGGGGGGGAATTAATGAGCAGTTCTTC. Translation: CAISESSGGGINEQFF.